Listed below are T cell receptor beta chains from one sample, sequenced in a study of CD8 T cells in ankylosing spondylitis. TCRdb independently ran MiXCR on the 5' RACE reads; one entry per CDR3 protein. The data show hundreds of thousands of distinct CDR3 sequences, roughly 25% seen once. The sample was blood, either unsorted or a sorted T cell fraction (not recorded which). These receptors were taken from a male donor with ankylosing spondylitis. Each CDR3 is given with its conserved first and last residue. The D gene is left open where the match is weak. Rows may omit the clone size; those that give it use once, few, many or a size class.

D	length	J	V	size	DNA	CDR3
TRBD2	14	TRBJ2-7	TRBV20-1	NA	TGCAGTGCTAGAGGGACTAGCGGGAGGGCCGTGCAGTACTTC	CSARGTSGRAVQYF
TRBD1	15	TRBJ2-2	TRBV19	NA	TGTGCCAGTAGTCCGGACAGGCGGAACACCGGGGAGCTGTTTTTT	CASSPDRRNTGELFF
NA	13	TRBJ1-4	TRBV28	once	TGTGCCAGCTACACTGCAACTAATGAAAAACTGTTTTTT	CASYTATNEKLFF
NA	15	TRBJ2-3	TRBV7-9	few	TGTGCCAGCAGCTTACGAGGGGCTAGCACAGATACGCAGTATTTT	CASSLRGASTDTQYF
NA	15	TRBJ1-3	TRBV3-1	NA	TGTGCCAGCAGCCAAGAGACAGTCTCTGGAAACACCATATATTTT	CASSQETVSGNTIYF
TRBD2	16	TRBJ2-1	TRBV3-1	few	TGTGCCAGCAGCCTAAGGGGGTCTAGCGGGAGTGTTGCGCAGTTCTTC	CASSLRGSSGSVAQFF
NA	13	TRBJ2-1	TRBV12-3/TRBV12-4	NA	TGTGCCAGCAGTTCCCCCAGGAACAATGAGCAGTTCTTC	CASSSPRNNEQFF
NA	15	TRBJ2-5	TRBV12-3/TRBV12-4	few	TGTGCCAGCAGTTTAAGAGGGAGAAGTCAAGAGACCCAGTACTTC	CASSLRGRSQETQYF
NA	17	TRBJ1-1	TRBV5-1	few	TGCGCCAGCAGCTTGGACTGGCCAGGGGAGGCGAACACTGAAGCTTTCTTT	CASSLDWPGEANTEAFF
TRBD2	17	TRBJ2-1	TRBV5-1	NA	TGCGCCAGCAGCAGCCAACCACTAGCGGAGTCCCTGAATGAGCAGTTCTTC	CASSSQPLAESLNEQFF
TRBD1	14	TRBJ1-2	TRBV5-1	many	TGTGCCAGCAGCTTTGACAGGGGAGACTATGGCTACACCTTC	CASSFDRGDYGYTF
TRBD2	12	TRBJ2-1	TRBV18	NA	TGTGCCAGCTCACCCGGGACTAGCGGCAAGTTCTTC	CASSPGTSGKFF
NA	15	TRBJ2-1	TRBV5-1	NA	TGCGCCAGCAGCTTAGGAGCAGTGAGGGAAAAAGAGCAGTTCTTC	CASSLGAVREKEQFF
NA	14	TRBJ1-1	TRBV7-2	NA	TGTGCCAGCAGCTTAATGGGGCTAGGGACTGAAGCTTTCTTT	CASSLMGLGTEAFF
NA	14	TRBJ2-2	TRBV18	NA	TGTGCCAGCTCACGGCTAGGGGACACCGGGGAGCTGTTTTTT	CASSRLGDTGELFF
NA	14	TRBJ1-6	TRBV30	NA	TGTGCCTGGAGTCGGACAGCGAGAAATTCACCCCTCCACTTT	CAWSRTARNSPLHF
NA	18	TRBJ1-1	TRBV15	NA	TGTGCCACCAGCAGAGGCTGGGGGATTGGGCACCGAGGCACTGAAGCTTTCTTT	CATSRGWGIGHRGTEAFF
NA	11	TRBJ2-7	TRBV20-1	NA	TGCAGTGCTGGAAGAGCCTACGAGCAGTACTTC	CSAGRAYEQYF
TRBD1	14	TRBJ1-1	TRBV5-1	many	TGCGCCAGCAGCGGGACAGGGGGATGGACTGAAGCTTTCTTT	CASSGTGGWTEAFF
NA	17	TRBJ2-2	TRBV5-1	few	TGCGCCAGCAGCCGATTCGTGGGAGGCTCGAACACCGGGGAGCTGTTTTTT	CASSRFVGGSNTGELFF
NA	14	TRBJ1-3	TRBV20-1	once	TGCAGTGCTAGAGGAATAACAGGGGGAAACACCATATATTTT	CSARGITGGNTIYF
NA	15	TRBJ1-2	TRBV7-9	NA	TGTGCCAGCAGCTCCGGGACGGAGGAAAACTATGGCTACACCTTC	CASSSGTEENYGYTF